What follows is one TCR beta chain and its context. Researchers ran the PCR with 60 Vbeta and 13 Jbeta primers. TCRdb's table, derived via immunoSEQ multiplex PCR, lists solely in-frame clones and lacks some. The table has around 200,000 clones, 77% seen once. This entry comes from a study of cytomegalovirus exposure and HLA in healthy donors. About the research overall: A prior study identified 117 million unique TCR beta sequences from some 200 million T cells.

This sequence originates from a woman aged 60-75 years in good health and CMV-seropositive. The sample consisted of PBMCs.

The CDR3 is CASSLVPPGLAGGRGEQYF. The DNA for the CDR3 is TGTGCCAGCAGCTTAGTCCCACCGGGACTAGCGGGGGGCCGTGGGGAGCAGTACTTC. V gene TRBV11-3 combines with J gene TRBJ2-7; TRBD2 aligns across 15 bases. Germline-derived CDR1 and CDR2 are SGHNT and YENEEA. The CDR3 runs to 19 residues. Losses at the gene ends were 1 base for V and 7 bases for J; bases not matched to a gene: 14.